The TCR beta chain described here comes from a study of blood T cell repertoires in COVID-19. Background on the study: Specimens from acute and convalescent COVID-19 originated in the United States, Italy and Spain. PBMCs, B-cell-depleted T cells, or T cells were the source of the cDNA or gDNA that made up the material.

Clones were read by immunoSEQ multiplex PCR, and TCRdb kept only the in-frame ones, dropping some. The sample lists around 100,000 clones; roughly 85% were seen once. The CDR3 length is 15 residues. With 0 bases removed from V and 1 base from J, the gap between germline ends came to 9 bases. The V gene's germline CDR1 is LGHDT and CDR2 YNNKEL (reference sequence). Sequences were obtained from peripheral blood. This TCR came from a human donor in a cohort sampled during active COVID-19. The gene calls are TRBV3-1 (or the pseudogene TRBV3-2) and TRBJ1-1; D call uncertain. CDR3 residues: CASSQDGRQNTEAFF. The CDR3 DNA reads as TGTGCCAGCAGCCAAGATGGGAGACAGAACACTGAAGCTTTCTTT.